These 29 T cell receptor beta chains were sequenced from one sample in a study of cytotoxic CD8 clonotypes in ibrutinib-treated CLL. Assay: immunoSEQ multiplex PCR; the TCRdb copy retains only in-frame clones and omits some. The data contain tens of thousands of clones, approximately 71% of them singletons. The material sequenced was PBMCs, taken after 24 months of ibrutinib treatment. These TCRs come from a human donor with chronic lymphocytic leukemia.

In DNA, the CDR3 is TGTGCCAGCAGCTTAGCGCGAGGGACTCGGCCTGGAAACACCATATATTTT. Amino acid sequence: CASSLARGTRPGNTIYF. The rearrangement uses TRBV7-6 and TRBJ1-3; a possible D gene is TRBD1 (5 bases). The CDR3 totals 17 residues. V gave up 0 bases and J gave up 2 bases, with 14 bases separating them. CDR1 SGHVS and CDR2 FNYEAQ come from the germline V gene.

This chain links TRBV6-5 with TRBJ1-2, with a tentative D call TRBD1 (5 bases). CDR3 length: 15 amino acids. Germline-derived CDR1 and CDR2 are MNHEY and SVGAGI. Deletions cut 4 bases from V and 3 bases from J, with 15 bases between. Written as DNA, the CDR3 is TGTGCCAGCAGTTCGCTGGGGGGAAGTTACTATGGCTACACCTTC. Its protein product is CASSSLGGSYYGYTF.

There are a few counts of this clone. The rearrangement joins TRBV28 to TRBJ1-2, with D uncertain. V gave up 10 bases and J gave up 3 bases, with 24 bases separating them. The CDR3 is 16 residues long. Germline lookup yields CDR1 MDHEN and CDR2 SYDVKM. The CDR3 loop is CATRPRLGGLYYGYTF. CDR3 nucleotide sequence: TGTGCCACCCGCCCTCGGCTGGGCGGGCTCTACTATGGCTACACCTTC.

The genes are TRBV12-5 and TRBJ1-2; D may be TRBD1 (5 bases). CDR3 size: 12 residues. Per germline, CDR1 LGHNT and CDR2 FRNRAP. Trimming shortened V by 1 base and J by 8 bases, and 8 bases separated the two germline ends. CDR3 nucleotide sequence: TGTGCTAGTGGTTTGGACCAGGGCGGCTACACCTTC. It is translated as CASGLDQGGYTF.

The rearrangement links TRBV28 to TRBJ1-1; possibly TRBD1 for D (6 bases). There are 10 residues in the CDR3. V was clipped by 10 bases and J by 4 bases, with 7 bases between them. Germline V CDR1 and CDR2: MDHEN, SYDVKM. The CDR3 protein is CATRGTEAFF. In DNA form, the CDR3 reads TGTGCCACCAGGGGCACTGAAGCTTTCTTT.

The chain combines TRBV19 with TRBJ1-2; D is ambiguous. V was cut by 4 bases and J by 5 bases, with 8 bases left in between. This CDR3 spans 12 amino acids. Germline-derived CDR1 and CDR2 are LNHDA and SQIVND (reference sequence). CDR3 region: CASSTRRYGYTF. CDR3 nucleotides: TGTGCCAGTAGTACGCGGAGATATGGCTACACCTTC.

This clone has more than one count but fewer than ten. V is TRBV5-4 and J is TRBJ2-1; the match to TRBD2 covers 11 bases. The length of the CDR3 is 18 residues. Looked up from germline, CDR1 is SGHNT and CDR2 is YYREEE (reference sequence). J lost 0 bases, V lost 0 bases, and 5 bases had no gene match. CDR3 sequence: CASSLARLAGSSYNEQFF. The CDR3 DNA reads TGTGCCAGCAGCTTGGCTAGACTAGCGGGGAGCTCCTACAATGAGCAGTTCTTC.

The V call is TRBV6-5, the J call TRBJ1-2, with D possibly being TRBD1 (6 bases). Trimming removed 7 bases at V and 6 bases at J, with 15 bases between. This CDR3 has 13 amino acids. Germline V gene lookup returns CDR1 MNHEY and CDR2 SVGAGI. For the CDR3, the DNA is TGTGCCAGCACCTCGCGGGGGGCAAATGGCTACACCTTC. This gives the protein CASTSRGANGYTF.

The J gene is TRBJ2-3, the V gene TRBV4-1; possible D gene TRBD2, 7 bases. Germline CDR1 is MGHRA and CDR2 is YSYEKL. Trimming cost V 4 bases and J 5 bases, with 19 bases left between them. CDR3 length: 16 residues. The CDR3 DNA is TGCGCCAGCAGCCCCCGTCGAGGGGGGGCAGGAGATACGCAGTATTTT. Translating gives CASSPRRGGAGDTQYF.

The rearrangement joins TRBV28 to TRBJ1-5, with 7 bases lining up with TRBD1. V trimming: 5 bases; J trimming: 4 bases; junction bases outside the gene matches: 11. The CDR3 extends over 16 amino acids. Per the germline V gene, CDR1 is MDHEN and CDR2 is SYDVKM. CDR3 coding DNA: TGTGCCAGCAGTCGAGACCTGACAGGGTGGAATCAGCCCCAGCATTTT. As protein: CASSRDLTGWNQPQHF.

This chain links TRBV28 with TRBJ2-7; D is possibly TRBD2 (5 bases). This CDR3 has 12 amino acids. Germline V gene sequence: CDR1 MDHEN, CDR2 SYDVKM. V gave up 4 bases and J gave up 10 bases, with 14 bases separating them. The CDR3 nucleotides read TGTGCCAGCAGTTCTCCCCTTAGGACTCAGTACTTC. This translates into CASSSPLRTQYF.

V is TRBV28 and J is TRBJ2-7; D is perhaps TRBD1 or TRBD2 (6 bases each). The CDR3 runs to 13 residues. The V gene lost 9 bases and the J gene lost 3 bases, with 15 bases spanning the gap. CDR1 is MDHEN, CDR2 SYDVKM, per germline. The CDR3 loop reads CASCPGGDYEQYF. CDR3 nucleotides: TGTGCCAGTTGTCCCGGGGGCGACTACGAGCAGTACTTC.

V is TRBV30 and J is TRBJ1-1; 7 nucleotides line up with TRBD1. CDR3 length equals 12 residues. Germline CDR1 GTSNPN, CDR2 SVGIG (reference sequence). The CDR3 coding sequence is TGTGCATACGACAGGGCCTCAGGTGCAGCTTTCTTT. Protein: CAYDRASGAAFF.

V usage is TRBV14 and J usage is TRBJ2-2; D gene unclear. The CDR3 covers 14 residues. Trimming removed 1 base from V and 0 bases from J, with 3 bases in between. The V gene's germline CDR1 is SGHDN and CDR2 FVKESK. CDR3 residues: CASSQAANTGELFF. The DNA for the CDR3 is TGTGCCAGCAGCCAAGCCGCGAACACCGGGGAGCTGTTTTTT.

The V and J genes are TRBV5-1 and TRBJ2-3, with TRBD2 matching 9 bases. Germline CDR1 SGHRS, CDR2 YFSETQ. There are 17 residues in the CDR3. With 5 bases clipped from V and 5 bases from J, the junction kept 15 bases outside the gene matches. CDR3 region: CASRDEKRGVVGDTQYF. CDR3 nucleotides: TGCGCCAGCAGGGATGAGAAGCGGGGGGTAGTTGGAGATACGCAGTATTTT.

The chain combines TRBV28 with TRBJ2-6; 9 bases agree with TRBD1. J was trimmed by 2 bases and V by 6 bases; bases with no gene match: 8. The length of the CDR3 is 17 residues. Germline V lookup: CDR1 MDHEN, CDR2 SYDVKM. CDR3 sequence reads: CASRRARQGAGANVLTF. CDR3 nucleotide sequence: TGTGCCAGCAGACGTGCCAGACAGGGGGCTGGGGCCAACGTCCTGACTTTC.

This chain joins TRBV2 and TRBJ1-1; D possibly corresponds to TRBD1 (6 bases). V was shortened by 7 bases and J by 4 bases, with 10 bases between the two germline ends. Germline V gene sequence: CDR1 SNHLY, CDR2 FYNNEI. This CDR3 comprises 12 residues. This CDR3 is CASTQGFTEAFF. In nucleotides, the CDR3 is TGTGCCAGCACACAGGGTTTCACTGAAGCTTTCTTT. The complete variable domain, with remaining parts taken from reference TRBV2 and TRBJ1-1, reads EPEVTQTPSHQVTQMGQEVILRCVPISNHLYFYWYRQILGQKVEFLVSFYNNEISEKSEIFDDQFSVERPDGSNFTLKIRSTKLEDSAMYFCASTQGFTEAFFGQGTRLTVV.

The V call is TRBV27, the J call TRBJ2-7; 7 nucleotides align to TRBD1. The germline CDR1 and CDR2 sequences are MNHEY and SMNVEV (reference sequence). The CDR3 extends over 15 amino acids. With V trimmed by 3 bases and J by 4 bases, 9 bases remained unmatched. The CDR3 coding sequence is TGTGCCAGCAGTTTTATTGGTCAGGGGGTTTACGAGCAGTACTTC. Protein: CASSFIGQGVYEQYF.

In the case of this clone: A much larger clone lies a single base off, so this may be a read error. The sample holds other DNA sequences that translate to the same CDR3. The chain combines TRBV4-3 with TRBJ2-7; no definite D call. Trimming shortened V by 0 bases and J by 3 bases, and 9 bases separated the two germline ends. Germline assignment: CDR1 LGHNA and CDR2 YSLEER. CDR3 length: 14 residues. CDR3 nucleotides: TGCGCCAGCAGCCAAGAGGCAAGAGTCTACGAGCAGTACTTC. Amino acids: CASSQEARVYEQYF.

The V and J genes are TRBV11-2 and TRBJ2-7; no clear D. V was clipped by 1 base and J by 6 bases, with 10 bases between them. The CDR3 length is 13 residues. Germline CDR1 reads SGHAT; CDR2 reads FQNNGV. CDR3 loop: CASSLGLVSEQYF. In DNA, the CDR3 is TGTGCCAGCAGCTTAGGTCTAGTCTCCGAGCAGTACTTC.

CDR3 loop: CASSSGQSSYNSPLHF. Here the CDR3 DNA reads TGTGCCAGCAGCTCGGGACAGAGCTCCTATAATTCACCCCTCCACTTT. The V and J genes are TRBV5-4 and TRBJ1-6, with TRBD1 identical over 7 bases. Germline V gene lookup returns CDR1 SGHNT and CDR2 YYREEE (reference sequence). The CDR3 totals 16 residues. V was pared by 3 bases and J by 0 bases, with 3 bases of the junction left unmatched.

The chain links TRBV28 to TRBJ2-2; 11 bases agree with TRBD1. CDR1 is MDHEN and CDR2 is SYDVKM in the germline V gene. V gave up 5 bases and J gave up 2 bases; unmatched junction bases: 4. This CDR3 comprises 16 residues. CDR3: CASSPWTGGNTGELFF. CDR3 in DNA: TGTGCCAGCAGTCCCTGGACAGGGGGCAACACCGGGGAGCTGTTTTTT.

V gene TRBV5-5 combines with J gene TRBJ1-5; D gene uncertain. The CDR3 runs 14 residues. V was trimmed by 2 bases and J by 3 bases, leaving 9 bases between them. Germline CDR1 SGHKS, CDR2 YYEKEE (reference sequence). CDR3 nucleotides: TGTGCCAGCAGCTTAAGGCCCCCCAATCAGCCCCAGCATTTT. Translated: CASSLRPPNQPQHF.

The chain has TRBV19 and TRBJ1-4; 8 bases match TRBD1. Germline V CDR1 and CDR2: LNHDA, SQIVND (reference sequence). The V and J ends lost 5 bases and 8 bases, in that order; junction bases with no gene match: 10. The CDR3 loop spans 15 amino acids. The CDR3 loop reads CASSPTGGTEEKLFF. The CDR3 nucleotides are TGTGCCAGTAGTCCCACAGGGGGGACGGAAGAAAAACTGTTTTTT. The complete variable domain, with remaining parts taken from reference TRBV19 and TRBJ1-4, reads DGGITQSPKYLFRKEGQNVTLSCEQNLNHDAMYWYRQDPGQGLRLIYYSQIVNDFQKGDIAEGYSVSREKKESFPLTVTSAQKNPTAFYLCASSPTGGTEEKLFFGSGTQLSVL.

The chain combines TRBV9 with TRBJ2-1; either TRBD1 or TRBD2 may supply D (5 bases each). V was pared by 3 bases and J by 0 bases, with 10 bases between. Germline V gene lookup returns CDR1 SGDLS and CDR2 YYNGEE. The CDR3 extends over 15 amino acids. Here the CDR3 DNA reads TGTGCCAGCAGCGCTTCAGGGAGCTCCTACAATGAGCAGTTCTTC. Protein sequence: CASSASGSSYNEQFF. Full variable domain (outside the CDR3, taken from reference TRBV9 and TRBJ2-1): DSGVTQTPKHLITATGQRVTLRCSPRSGDLSVYWYQQSLDQGLQFLIQYYNGEERAKGNILERFSAQQFPDLHSELNLSSLELGDSALYFCASSASGSSYNEQFFGPGTRLTVL.

The rearrangement uses TRBV2 and TRBJ2-5; tentatively, D is TRBD1 or TRBD2 (5 bases each). Trimming pared 3 bases from V and 5 bases from J, leaving 16 bases between. Looked up from germline, CDR1 is SNHLY and CDR2 is FYNNEI. The CDR3 loop spans 15 amino acids. The CDR3, as DNA: TGTGCCAGCAGTGAGTTCCTGGGGACCGGGGAGACCCAGTACTTC. Amino acid sequence: CASSEFLGTGETQYF.

This sequence joins TRBV7-6 and TRBJ2-2; D unresolved. The germline CDR1 and CDR2 sequences are SGHVS and FNYEAQ. The ends were cut back, 1 base at V and 1 base at J, with 13 bases in the middle. This CDR3 contains 17 residues. This chain's CDR3 is CASSLGLRAKNTGELFF. The CDR3 DNA reads as TGTGCCAGCAGCTTAGGCTTACGGGCGAAGAACACCGGGGAGCTGTTTTTT.

The CDR3 bases are TGTGCCAGCAGCTTGGACAGGTCGTCGGCTGAAGCTTTCTTT. Its protein product is CASSLDRSSAEAFF. This chain connects TRBV11-2 to TRBJ1-1; 7 bases are shared with TRBD1. The CDR3 runs 14 residues. In germline, CDR1 is SGHAT, CDR2 FQNNGV. V shed 3 bases and J 6 bases; nucleotides not matched to a gene: 7.

A remark on this clone: A much larger clone is a single base away; this may be a read error. Other DNA sequences of this sample code for an identical CDR3. V is TRBV5-1 and J is TRBJ2-7; no definite D call. The length of the CDR3 is 11 residues. The ends were cut back, 0 bases at V and 4 bases at J, with 2 bases in the middle. Germline V gene data show CDR1 as SGHRS and CDR2 as YFSETQ. The CDR3: CASSLGYEQYF. CDR3 bases: TGCGCCAGCAGCTTGGGATACGAGCAGTACTTC.